This entry lists 10 T cell receptor beta chains sequenced from one sample in a study of blood T cells in healthy people across ages. Sample-barcoded 5' priming and a J-beta primer mix drove a second PCR of roughly 7 to 11 cycles. TCRdb itself ran the 5' RACE reads through MiXCR, one entry per CDR3 protein. The sample comprises roughly 2 million distinct CDR3 sequences, roughly 49% of which are singletons, and about 2.1% rests with the top ten. Material: blood. The receptor set was obtained from a woman aged 40 to 50 in good health.

The V call is TRBV6-2 or TRBV6-3, the J call TRBJ2-4; 8 bases line up with TRBD2. The end of the DNA is better explained by TRBJ2-5, so the J call may be wrong. The CDR3 has 16 residues. Germline V gene data show CDR1 as MNHEY and CDR2 as SVGEGT. CDR3 sequence: CASSYYAGGTQETQYF. For the CDR3, the DNA is TGTGCCAGCAGTTACTATGCGGGGGGCACCCAAGAGACCCAGTACTTC.

The J gene is TRBJ2-3, the V gene TRBV9, with D unresolved. Trimming pared 0 bases from V and 2 bases from J, leaving 7 bases between. Germline V gives CDR1 SGDLS, CDR2 YYNGEE. This CDR3 has 14 residues. CDR3 in DNA: TGTGCCAGCAGCGTAGAATCGCCCACAGATACGCAGTATTTT. Translation: CASSVESPTDTQYF.

J is TRBJ2-4 and V is TRBV27; 7 bases fit TRBD1. The J call may be faulty, since TRBJ2-5 better matches the DNA end. This CDR3 has 13 amino acids. In germline, CDR1 is MNHEY, CDR2 SMNVEV (reference sequence). The CDR3 coding sequence is TGTGCCAGCAAACCTCAGGGGGTAGAGACCCAGTACTTC. It yields the protein CASKPQGVETQYF.

The genes are TRBV4-3 and TRBJ2-7; tentative D call: TRBD2 (6 bases). The CDR3 is 15 amino acids. Germline CDR1 is LGHNA and CDR2 is YSLEER. V shed 0 bases and J shed 4 bases, with 13 bases lying between them. The CDR3 region has the DNA TGCGCCAGCAGCCAAGAGGGGAAACTAGCTTACGAGCAGTACTTC. Translating it yields CASSQEGKLAYEQYF.

This clonotype showed up just a few times. One end of the junction varies from germline; a read error may be responsible. This sequence joins TRBV4-3 and TRBJ2-3, with no clear D. Germline CDR1 reads LGHNA; CDR2 reads YSLEER. CDR3 length equals 15 residues. In nucleotides, the CDR3 is TGTGCCAGCAGCCAAGAAGGGTCTAGCACAGATACGCAGTATTTT. Its protein product is CASSQEGSSTDTQYF.

The genes are TRBV28 and TRBJ2-7; D not resolved. CDR1 and CDR2 (germline): MDHEN, SYDVKM. This CDR3 region has 14 residues. With 6 bases removed from V and 5 bases from J, the gap between germline ends came to 17 bases. CDR3 coding DNA: TGTGCCAGCAGCCTCCGGAGCACTTCTCACGAGCAGTACTTC. Encoded protein: CASSLRSTSHEQYF.

V is TRBV6-6 and J is TRBJ2-5; D is possibly TRBD1 or TRBD2 (5 bases each). The DNA matches TRBJ2-7 better at its end, which makes the J call doubtful. Germline CDR1 MNHNY, CDR2 SVGAGI (reference sequence). The CDR3 runs 15 residues. The chain's CDR3 is CASSALGDSAYEQYF. Written as DNA, the CDR3 is TGTGCCAGCAGTGCACTGGGGGATAGCGCCTACGAGCAGTACTTC.

The chain is built from TRBV15 and TRBJ2-7; D is uncertain. V was cut by 9 bases and J by 4 bases, with 10 bases left in between. Germline V gene lookup returns CDR1 LNHNV and CDR2 YYDKDF (reference sequence). The CDR3 runs to 11 residues. DNA for the CDR3: TGTGCCACTGACGGTCCATACGAGCAGTACTTC. Residues: CATDGPYEQYF. Using reference TRBV15 and TRBJ2-7 for the parts outside the CDR3, the full variable domain is DAMVIQNPRYQVTQFGKPVTLSCSQTLNHNVMYWYQQKSSQAPKLLFHYYDKDFNNEADTPDNFQSRRPNTSFCFLDIRSPGLGDTAMYLCATDGPYEQYFGPGTRLTVT.

This sequence joins TRBV6-1 and TRBJ2-7; D uncertain. Looked up from germline, CDR1 is MNHNS and CDR2 is SASEGT. Trimming stripped 1 base from V and 9 bases from J, with 13 bases between. The length of the CDR3 is 13 residues. The CDR3 DNA is TGTGCCAGCAGTGAAGGCGTAGCCCGAAGGCAGTACTTC. Amino acid sequence: CASSEGVARRQYF.

The CDR3 here is CASSGTEGGIHEQYF. The CDR3 DNA is TGTGCCAGCAGCGGGACTGAAGGGGGAATCCACGAGCAGTACTTC. The V call is TRBV21-1, the J call TRBJ2-4; the table's D call, TRBD1, was not checked against the DNA. Near its end, the DNA agrees better with TRBJ2-7, so the J call may be wrong. TRBV21-1 is annotated as a pseudogene. The CDR3 is made up of 15 amino acids.